Below, one TCR beta chain is given with its context. This entry is derived from a study of blood T cell repertoires in COVID-19. Study-level information: The cDNA or gDNA used as material had been derived from T cells, B-cell-depleted T cells, or PBMCs.

The CDR3 runs to 15 residues. Trimming removed 7 bases from V and 6 bases from J, with 20 bases in between. The germline V gene encodes CDR1 SNHLY and CDR2 FYNNEI. Assay used: immunoSEQ multiplex PCR; TCRdb lists only in-frame clones, some missing. In the table there are about 210,000 clones, roughly four fifths of which are singletons. This TCR came from a woman between 40 and 50 years old with acute or convalescent COVID-19. The sequenced sample was peripheral blood. The chain recombines TRBV2 with TRBJ2-3, with a weak D call TRBD1 (6 bases). CDR3 protein: CASIGRQVPQDTQYF. DNA for the CDR3: TGTGCCAGCATAGGACGACAGGTCCCCCAGGATACGCAGTATTTT.